This is a list of T cell receptor beta chains from one sample in a study of cytomegalovirus exposure and HLA in healthy donors. Produced via immunoSEQ multiplex PCR; TCRdb's table is partial and in-frame only. The sample lists about 150,000 clones; about four fifths were seen once. Sequencing was carried out using PBMCs. Every receptor here comes from a woman aged 45-65 years in good health and CMV-seropositive. Each CDR3 is given with its conserved first and last residue. A D gene is named only where the DNA matches it firmly. Some rows have no size entry. The others give once, few or many, or a class for an expanded clone.

clone_size: .
d_call: TRBD1
j_call: TRBJ1-2
v_call: TRBV11-2
cdr3_nt: TGTGCCAGCAGCTTCTTACGGGCTCCGGGACAGGGAAACTCCTATGGCTACACCTTC
cdr3_aa: CASSFLRAPGQGNSYGYTF

clone_size: .
d_call: TRBD2
j_call: TRBJ2-3
v_call: TRBV5-1
cdr3_nt: TGCGCCAGCAGCTTGGCCGTAGCGGGACTAGCGGGGCAAGTTACGCAGTATTTT
cdr3_aa: CASSLAVAGLAGQVTQYF

clone_size: .
d_call: .
j_call: TRBJ2-1
v_call: TRBV7-6
cdr3_nt: TGTGCCAGCAGCCAGAGGACAGAAAATTACAATGAGCAGTTCTTC
cdr3_aa: CASSQRTENYNEQFF

clone_size: .
d_call: TRBD2
j_call: TRBJ2-2
v_call: TRBV12-5
cdr3_nt: TGTGCTAGTGGTTTGACTAGCGGGGGCAACACCGGGGAGCTGTTTTTT
cdr3_aa: CASGLTSGGNTGELFF

clone_size: .
d_call: .
j_call: TRBJ2-7
v_call: TRBV5-1
cdr3_nt: TGCGCCAGCAGCTCCCAGCAGGCCCAGCAGTACTTC
cdr3_aa: CASSSQQAQQYF

clone_size: .
d_call: TRBD2
j_call: TRBJ2-1
v_call: TRBV19
cdr3_nt: TGTGCCAGTAGTCAAGAGCTAGCGGTAGCGTCGGGGCAGTTCTTC
cdr3_aa: CASSQELAVASGQFF

clone_size: .
d_call: .
j_call: TRBJ2-7
v_call: TRBV19
cdr3_nt: TGTGCCAGTAGTACAGGGGCTTTGGTCTACGAGCAGTACTTC
cdr3_aa: CASSTGALVYEQYF

clone_size: few
d_call: .
j_call: TRBJ1-2
v_call: TRBV7-3
cdr3_nt: TGTGCCAGCAGCTTAAATGCCCGGATGGGAGGAGGCTACACCTTC
cdr3_aa: CASSLNARMGGGYTF

clone_size: .
d_call: .
j_call: TRBJ2-7
v_call: TRBV15
cdr3_nt: TGTGCCACCAGCAGTCGCGGGGCGCGGGAGCAGTACTTC
cdr3_aa: CATSSRGAREQYF

clone_size: .
d_call: TRBD2
j_call: TRBJ2-1
v_call: TRBV5-1
cdr3_nt: TGCGCCAGCAGCTTGGAAGGGTACGGGGGGGCTGTAGATGAGCAGTTCTTC
cdr3_aa: CASSLEGYGGAVDEQFF

clone_size: .
d_call: .
j_call: TRBJ1-3
v_call: TRBV5-1
cdr3_nt: TGCGCCAGCAGCTTGGCCACGGGGTTTGCAAACACCATATATTTT
cdr3_aa: CASSLATGFANTIYF

clone_size: once
d_call: .
j_call: TRBJ2-7
v_call: TRBV10-3
cdr3_nt: TGTGCCACCAGAAGGAGTGAGGGCCGGTCCTACGAGCAGTACTTC
cdr3_aa: CATRRSEGRSYEQYF

clone_size: .
d_call: TRBD1
j_call: TRBJ1-2
v_call: TRBV5-4
cdr3_nt: TGTGCCAGCAGCTTGACAGGGGGCGCTCCGTCCACCTTC
cdr3_aa: CASSLTGGAPSTF

clone_size: .
d_call: .
j_call: TRBJ1-6
v_call: TRBV7-8
cdr3_nt: TGTGCCAGCAGCTTAGTCGGTGGGGCCCTGAATTCACCCCTCCACTTT
cdr3_aa: CASSLVGGALNSPLHF

clone_size: once
d_call: TRBD1
j_call: TRBJ2-1
v_call: TRBV7-3
cdr3_nt: TGTGCCAGCAGCAATCAACCACCATCCCGGGACAGGGGAGACAATGAGCAGTTCTTC
cdr3_aa: CASSNQPPSRDRGDNEQFF

clone_size: .
d_call: .
j_call: TRBJ1-2
v_call: TRBV6-4
cdr3_nt: TGTGCCAGCAGGCCCTCGGTACAGTTCGGCTACACCTTC
cdr3_aa: CASRPSVQFGYTF

clone_size: few
d_call: .
j_call: TRBJ1-1
v_call: TRBV18
cdr3_nt: TGTGCCAGCTCACCCGACCGGGGGAGGAACACTGAAGCTTTCTTT
cdr3_aa: CASSPDRGRNTEAFF

clone_size: .
d_call: TRBD1
j_call: TRBJ2-3
v_call: TRBV27
cdr3_nt: TGTGCCAGCAGTTCCCGGACAGGGGGCCCCAGAGTCAGCACAGATACGCAGTATTTT
cdr3_aa: CASSSRTGGPRVSTDTQYF

clone_size: .
d_call: .
j_call: TRBJ1-1
v_call: TRBV28
cdr3_nt: TGTGCCAGCAGTTTTGGGGGCTGGGAAGCTTTCTTT
cdr3_aa: CASSFGGWEAFF

clone_size: .
d_call: .
j_call: TRBJ2-1
v_call: TRBV19
cdr3_nt: TGTGCCAGTAGTATAGTCGCCGAGACAGTAGACAATGAGCAGTTCTTC
cdr3_aa: CASSIVAETVDNEQFF

clone_size: .
d_call: .
j_call: TRBJ1-5
v_call: TRBV27
cdr3_nt: TGTGCCAGCAGTTTATCGGTCGGTCCCCGGCCCCAGCATTTT
cdr3_aa: CASSLSVGPRPQHF

clone_size: few
d_call: .
j_call: TRBJ2-2
v_call: TRBV11-2
cdr3_nt: TGTGCCAGCAGCCCCAGGGCGCGGCTGTTTTTT
cdr3_aa: CASSPRARLFF

clone_size: .
d_call: .
j_call: TRBJ1-1
v_call: TRBV7-9
cdr3_nt: TGTGCCAGCAGCTTAGTACCGGGGGGAGGCACTGAAGCTTTCTTT
cdr3_aa: CASSLVPGGGTEAFF

clone_size: .
d_call: TRBD1
j_call: TRBJ2-1
v_call: TRBV19
cdr3_nt: TGTGCCAGTAGTACTCGGGACAGGGGAATCTACAATGAGCAGTTCTTC
cdr3_aa: CASSTRDRGIYNEQFF

clone_size: .
d_call: TRBD1
j_call: TRBJ1-3
v_call: TRBV11-2
cdr3_nt: TGTGCCAGCAGCTTAGAGACAGGGGCATCCTCTGGAAACACCATATATTTT
cdr3_aa: CASSLETGASSGNTIYF

clone_size: .
d_call: .
j_call: TRBJ2-7
v_call: TRBV11-2
cdr3_nt: TGTGCCAGCAGCTTCCGGCAGTCTGGGGGGGGCGGACTTTACGAGCAGTACTTC
cdr3_aa: CASSFRQSGGGGLYEQYF

clone_size: once
d_call: TRBD2
j_call: TRBJ2-2
v_call: TRBV30
cdr3_nt: TGTGCCTGGAGTTGGGGGACTAGCGGGGAGCTGTTTTTT
cdr3_aa: CAWSWGTSGELFF

clone_size: .
d_call: TRBD2
j_call: TRBJ2-2
v_call: TRBV6-4
cdr3_nt: TGTGCCAGCAGCCTCAAACCCACGGGACTAGTGAACACCGGGGAGCTGTTTTTT
cdr3_aa: CASSLKPTGLVNTGELFF

clone_size: .
d_call: .
j_call: TRBJ1-4
v_call: TRBV9
cdr3_nt: TGTGCCAGCAGCGTAGATATGGGCCGCGAAAAACTGTTTTTT
cdr3_aa: CASSVDMGREKLFF

clone_size: .
d_call: TRBD2
j_call: TRBJ2-2
v_call: TRBV19
cdr3_nt: TGTGCCATCGGCGGGGGGGTGAACACCGGGGAGCTGTTTTTT
cdr3_aa: CAIGGGVNTGELFF

clone_size: .
d_call: .
j_call: TRBJ2-3
v_call: TRBV2
cdr3_nt: TGTGCCAGCAGAGAGGAAGCGGATACGCAGTATTTT
cdr3_aa: CASREEADTQYF

clone_size: few
d_call: .
j_call: TRBJ1-5
v_call: TRBV7-2
cdr3_nt: TGTGCCAGCAGCTTAAACACAGGGCCCCAGCATTTT
cdr3_aa: CASSLNTGPQHF

clone_size: .
d_call: TRBD1
j_call: TRBJ1-5
v_call: TRBV28
cdr3_nt: TGTGCCAGCAGTTCAGGGGGGTATAGCAATCAGCCCCAGCATTTT
cdr3_aa: CASSSGGYSNQPQHF

clone_size: .
d_call: TRBD1
j_call: TRBJ2-7
v_call: TRBV5-1
cdr3_nt: TGCGCCAGCAGCTTGCGACAGGGGGCTTACGAGCAGTACTTC
cdr3_aa: CASSLRQGAYEQYF

clone_size: .
d_call: TRBD2
j_call: TRBJ2-3
v_call: TRBV5-4
cdr3_nt: TGTGCCAGCAGCTTCCCCGGGGGGGCAGATACGCAGTATTTT
cdr3_aa: CASSFPGGADTQYF

clone_size: .
d_call: TRBD2
j_call: TRBJ2-7
v_call: TRBV28
cdr3_nt: TGTGCCAGCAGTTTGATGGGCCCCCGGACTAGGTCTGGCGAGCAGTACTTC
cdr3_aa: CASSLMGPRTRSGEQYF

clone_size: .
d_call: .
j_call: TRBJ2-1
v_call: TRBV4-3
cdr3_nt: TGCGCCAGCAGCCGACAATGGGGCGGTACCTACAATGAGCAGTTCTTC
cdr3_aa: CASSRQWGGTYNEQFF

clone_size: once
d_call: .
j_call: TRBJ2-7
v_call: TRBV20-1
cdr3_nt: TGCAGTGCGAGTTACGAGCAGTACTTC
cdr3_aa: CSASYEQYF

clone_size: .
d_call: .
j_call: TRBJ1-1
v_call: TRBV29-1
cdr3_nt: TGCAGCGTTGAAAGGGGGGGTAAGGGAAACACTGAAGCTTTCTTT
cdr3_aa: CSVERGGKGNTEAFF

clone_size: .
d_call: .
j_call: TRBJ1-2
v_call: TRBV6-5
cdr3_nt: TGTGCCAGCAGTTTCAGCGGCAACAGCGACTATGGCTACACCTTC
cdr3_aa: CASSFSGNSDYGYTF

clone_size: .
d_call: .
j_call: TRBJ1-5
v_call: TRBV10-3
cdr3_nt: TGTGCCATCAGTGAAAGGTTGGGGAGAGATCAGCCCCAGCATTTT
cdr3_aa: CAISERLGRDQPQHF

clone_size: once
d_call: .
j_call: TRBJ1-1
v_call: TRBV7-3
cdr3_nt: TGTGCCAGCAGCACTATGGGGGGCACTGAAGCTTTCTTT
cdr3_aa: CASSTMGGTEAFF

clone_size: .
d_call: .
j_call: TRBJ1-1
v_call: TRBV7-3
cdr3_nt: TGTGCCAGCAGCTTAACCGGGAGGACTGAAGCTTTCTTT
cdr3_aa: CASSLTGRTEAFF

clone_size: .
d_call: .
j_call: TRBJ2-6
v_call: TRBV5-6
cdr3_nt: TGTGCCAGCAGCACTAGGAGCTCTGGGGCCAACGTCCTGACTTTC
cdr3_aa: CASSTRSSGANVLTF

clone_size: .
d_call: TRBD2
j_call: TRBJ2-1
v_call: TRBV10-3
cdr3_nt: TGTGCCATCAGCGGACTAGCGGGAGGTTCCAATGAGCAGTTCTTC
cdr3_aa: CAISGLAGGSNEQFF

clone_size: .
d_call: TRBD2
j_call: TRBJ2-5
v_call: TRBV7-2
cdr3_nt: TGTGCCAGCAGCCACTCTGGGGGGGCCCAGTACTTC
cdr3_aa: CASSHSGGAQYF

clone_size: .
d_call: .
j_call: TRBJ1-2
v_call: TRBV2
cdr3_nt: TGTGCCAGCAGTGTAAACTCAGGCCTAAGGGGCTACACCTTC
cdr3_aa: CASSVNSGLRGYTF

clone_size: .
d_call: .
j_call: TRBJ1-1
v_call: TRBV28
cdr3_nt: TGTGCCAGCATTCTAACGACAAAGTACACTGAAGCTTTCTTT
cdr3_aa: CASILTTKYTEAFF

clone_size: few
d_call: .
j_call: TRBJ1-1
v_call: TRBV5-1
cdr3_nt: TGCGCCAGCAGCGGCCGGGAGCGGGCTACTGAAGCTTTCTTT
cdr3_aa: CASSGRERATEAFF

clone_size: .
d_call: TRBD2
j_call: TRBJ2-2
v_call: TRBV27
cdr3_nt: TGTGCCAGCAGCCTGGGACTAACTACCGGGGAGCTGTTTTTT
cdr3_aa: CASSLGLTTGELFF